Listed below are T cell receptor beta chains from one sample, sequenced in a study of beta chain features in type 1 diabetes. Sequenced by immunoSEQ multiplex PCR; TCRdb stores in-frame clones only, minus some. In the table there are a few hundred thousand clones, more than 9.5% of which are singletons. The sequenced material came from naive CD4+ T cells from blood. These receptors originate from a woman aged 25 to 45 in good health. The CDR3 runs from the conserved cysteine through the conserved F or W. Each record gives: CDR3 DNA, CDR3 protein, J gene, CDR3 length, V gene, clone size, D gene. D genes are given only for firm matches. Clone size, where shown, is once, few, many, or a class for clones that have expanded.

cdr3_nt: TGCAGCGTTGATGGAGGGAAGGTTTTCGGCTATGGCTACACCTTC
cdr3_aa: CSVDGGKVFGYGYTF
j_call: TRBJ1-2
cdr3_length: 15
v_call: TRBV29-1
clone_size: few
d_call: -

cdr3_nt: TGCGCCAGCAGCCAAGACAGGGATTCGGACATACGGGAGCAGTACTTC
cdr3_aa: CASSQDRDSDIREQYF
j_call: TRBJ2-7
cdr3_length: 16
v_call: TRBV4-3
clone_size: few
d_call: -

cdr3_nt: TGTGCCAGCAGCCTTCAGGTAGACACTGAAGCTTTCTTT
cdr3_aa: CASSLQVDTEAFF
j_call: TRBJ1-1
cdr3_length: 13
v_call: TRBV14
clone_size: -
d_call: -

cdr3_nt: TGTGCCTGGAGCGTGGACAGAAATGACATTCAGTACTTC
cdr3_aa: CAWSVDRNDIQYF
j_call: TRBJ2-4
cdr3_length: 13
v_call: TRBV30
clone_size: -
d_call: -

cdr3_nt: TGCGCCAGCAGCTCCGAACAGGGGGCGTCGGATGAGCAGTTCTTC
cdr3_aa: CASSSEQGASDEQFF
j_call: TRBJ2-1
cdr3_length: 15
v_call: TRBV5-1
clone_size: few
d_call: TRBD1

cdr3_nt: TGTGCCAGCAGCCCCGGGACTAGCGGGATAAACTCCTACAATGAGCAGTTCTTC
cdr3_aa: CASSPGTSGINSYNEQFF
j_call: TRBJ2-1
cdr3_length: 18
v_call: TRBV7-2
clone_size: few
d_call: TRBD2

cdr3_nt: TGTGCCAGCAGCTTAGTACCAAGAAGGGGGAACTCCTACAATGAGCAGTTCTTC
cdr3_aa: CASSLVPRRGNSYNEQFF
j_call: TRBJ2-1
cdr3_length: 18
v_call: TRBV7-8
clone_size: few
d_call: -

cdr3_nt: TGTGCCAGCTCACTCTCCCCTACAGGGTCTGGGGCCAACGTCCTGACTTTC
cdr3_aa: CASSLSPTGSGANVLTF
j_call: TRBJ2-6
cdr3_length: 17
v_call: TRBV18
clone_size: few
d_call: -

cdr3_nt: TGTGCCTGGAGTGTAAGCGACGAGCAGTACTTC
cdr3_aa: CAWSVSDEQYF
j_call: TRBJ2-7
cdr3_length: 11
v_call: TRBV30
clone_size: -
d_call: -

cdr3_nt: TGTGCCAGCTTCCCCGGTCGGACAGGGAGCGGCTACGGCTACACCTTC
cdr3_aa: CASFPGRTGSGYGYTF
j_call: TRBJ1-2
cdr3_length: 16
v_call: TRBV5-4
clone_size: few
d_call: TRBD1

cdr3_nt: TGTGCCAGTAGTATGTCCAGGGCCAATGAGCAGTTCTTC
cdr3_aa: CASSMSRANEQFF
j_call: TRBJ2-1
cdr3_length: 13
v_call: TRBV19
clone_size: -
d_call: -

cdr3_nt: TGTGCCACCAGAAACGGGGGATGGCCCTCCTACGAGCAGTACTTC
cdr3_aa: CATRNGGWPSYEQYF
j_call: TRBJ2-7
cdr3_length: 15
v_call: TRBV6-6
clone_size: few
d_call: -

cdr3_nt: TGTGCCAGCAGCCTAGACTATGGTGAGCAGTTCTTC
cdr3_aa: CASSLDYGEQFF
j_call: TRBJ2-1
cdr3_length: 12
v_call: TRBV2
clone_size: few
d_call: -

cdr3_nt: TGCGCCAGCAGCTTCGGGACTAGCGGGAGCGGGGAGCAGTACTTC
cdr3_aa: CASSFGTSGSGEQYF
j_call: TRBJ2-5
cdr3_length: 15
v_call: TRBV5-1
clone_size: -
d_call: TRBD2

cdr3_nt: TGTGCCAGTAGTATTTTAAAGGGGAGCGGCGGGAGAGGCACAGATACGCAGTATTTT
cdr3_aa: CASSILKGSGGRGTDTQYF
j_call: TRBJ2-3
cdr3_length: 19
v_call: TRBV19
clone_size: -
d_call: TRBD2

cdr3_nt: TGTGCCAGTAGTGGGGCTAGCACAGATACGCAGTATTTT
cdr3_aa: CASSGASTDTQYF
j_call: TRBJ2-3
cdr3_length: 13
v_call: TRBV19
clone_size: -
d_call: -

cdr3_nt: TGTGCCATCAGTGAGGAGGGGGCACTTGGGGCCAACGTCCTGACTTTC
cdr3_aa: CAISEEGALGANVLTF
j_call: TRBJ2-6
cdr3_length: 16
v_call: TRBV10-3
clone_size: few
d_call: TRBD1

cdr3_nt: TGTGCCAGCAGCCCCTATGGGGCTAGCGGGAGTGGTGAGCAGTTCTTC
cdr3_aa: CASSPYGASGSGEQFF
j_call: TRBJ2-1
cdr3_length: 16
v_call: TRBV11-2
clone_size: -
d_call: TRBD2

cdr3_nt: TGTGCCAGCAGCTTGGACAGGGTGGGAGAAAAACTGTTTTTT
cdr3_aa: CASSLDRVGEKLFF
j_call: TRBJ1-4
cdr3_length: 14
v_call: TRBV5-4
clone_size: few
d_call: -

cdr3_nt: TGTGCCAGCAGCTTGGGGGGCGACATAGGCTCCTACAATGAGCAGTTCTTC
cdr3_aa: CASSLGGDIGSYNEQFF
j_call: TRBJ2-1
cdr3_length: 17
v_call: TRBV5-4
clone_size: -
d_call: -

cdr3_nt: TGTGCCAGTGGGAGACAGGGACCGAACACTGAAGCTTTCTTT
cdr3_aa: CASGRQGPNTEAFF
j_call: TRBJ1-1
cdr3_length: 14
v_call: TRBV19
clone_size: -
d_call: TRBD1

cdr3_nt: TGTGCCAGCACCCCGACAGGGGTCTACGAGCAGTACTTC
cdr3_aa: CASTPTGVYEQYF
j_call: TRBJ2-7
cdr3_length: 13
v_call: TRBV2
clone_size: few
d_call: TRBD1

cdr3_nt: TGTGCCAGCAGCTTATCCGGGACAGCTATTTACGAGCAGTACTTC
cdr3_aa: CASSLSGTAIYEQYF
j_call: TRBJ2-7
cdr3_length: 15
v_call: TRBV7-2
clone_size: -
d_call: TRBD1

cdr3_nt: TGCGCCAGCAGCCAAGATAGTCTAGCGGGATCCTACAATGAGCAGTTCTTC
cdr3_aa: CASSQDSLAGSYNEQFF
j_call: TRBJ2-1
cdr3_length: 17
v_call: TRBV4-3
clone_size: few
d_call: TRBD2

cdr3_nt: TGTGCCAGCAGCCAAGAATTGGCGGGAGGGATGGATGAGCAGTTCTTC
cdr3_aa: CASSQELAGGMDEQFF
j_call: TRBJ2-1
cdr3_length: 16
v_call: TRBV4-2
clone_size: -
d_call: TRBD2

cdr3_nt: TGTGCCTGGAGTGTGGTCAGGACAGGGGGGCGAGCTGGGGCCAACGTCCTGACTTTC
cdr3_aa: CAWSVVRTGGRAGANVLTF
j_call: TRBJ2-6
cdr3_length: 19
v_call: TRBV30
clone_size: -
d_call: TRBD1

cdr3_nt: TGTGCCAGCAGCCAAGACTGGAGGGGTGAGCAGTACTTC
cdr3_aa: CASSQDWRGEQYF
j_call: TRBJ2-7
cdr3_length: 13
v_call: TRBV14
clone_size: -
d_call: -

cdr3_nt: TGTGCCAGCAGGAACCGGGACTCCGACTACAATGAGCAGTTCTTC
cdr3_aa: CASRNRDSDYNEQFF
j_call: TRBJ2-1
cdr3_length: 15
v_call: TRBV11-2
clone_size: -
d_call: -

cdr3_nt: TGTGCCAGCAGCTTGCAGACGGGAGTCCGGGCAGGGAATGAGCAGTTCTTC
cdr3_aa: CASSLQTGVRAGNEQFF
j_call: TRBJ2-1
cdr3_length: 17
v_call: TRBV7-2
clone_size: few
d_call: -

cdr3_nt: TGTGCCAGCAGTTTGGGAGGTCGGGAGACCCAGTACTTC
cdr3_aa: CASSLGGRETQYF
j_call: TRBJ2-5
cdr3_length: 13
v_call: TRBV28
clone_size: -
d_call: -

cdr3_nt: TGTGCCACCAGCAATAACTGGGGGGGACGGGAAGATCAAGATACGCAGTATTTT
cdr3_aa: CATSNNWGGREDQDTQYF
j_call: TRBJ2-3
cdr3_length: 18
v_call: TRBV15
clone_size: few
d_call: TRBD2

cdr3_nt: TGTGCCAGCAGCCGCTCGGGAAAGCAGTTCTTC
cdr3_aa: CASSRSGKQFF
j_call: TRBJ2-1
cdr3_length: 11
v_call: TRBV7-3
clone_size: few
d_call: -

cdr3_nt: TGTGCCAGCACCTCCGGGGGTATAGCGAGCTCCTACGAGCAGTACTTC
cdr3_aa: CASTSGGIASSYEQYF
j_call: TRBJ2-7
cdr3_length: 16
v_call: TRBV5-4
clone_size: few
d_call: -

cdr3_nt: TGCAGCGTTGAGGTGACAGGGGCGCGGGGTGGCTACACCTTC
cdr3_aa: CSVEVTGARGGYTF
j_call: TRBJ1-2
cdr3_length: 14
v_call: TRBV29-1
clone_size: -
d_call: TRBD1

cdr3_nt: TGTGCCAGCAGCTTGGCCCTACCCGGGGAGACCCAGTACTTC
cdr3_aa: CASSLALPGETQYF
j_call: TRBJ2-5
cdr3_length: 14
v_call: TRBV5-4
clone_size: -
d_call: -

cdr3_nt: TGTGCCAGCAGTGCTACTAGCGGGAGGGCCTACAATGAGCAGTTCTTC
cdr3_aa: CASSATSGRAYNEQFF
j_call: TRBJ2-1
cdr3_length: 16
v_call: TRBV27
clone_size: few
d_call: TRBD2